The sample holds a few counts of the clone carrying this T cell receptor beta chain. What it binds is not known. The lymph nodes were axillary draining lymph nodes from breast cancer patients. With 1 base removed from V and 0 bases from J, the gap between germline ends came to 13 bases. The CDR3 is 17 residues long. Germline assignment: CDR1 MGHRA and CDR2 YSYEKL. This specimen comes from a study of breast tumors, draining lymph nodes, adjacent tissues. Study results and caveats: Tumors had less TCR diversity than lymph nodes, more than nontumor tissue. Luminal-like breast cancer showed significantly higher tumor–nontumor repertoire similarity than basal-like. Findings are consistent with lymph node origin and intratumoral expansion of most tumor T cells. Tumor T cell lymph node origin was a supported hypothesis, not proven.

MiXCR was run by TCRdb on the multiplex PCR reads, yielding one entry per CDR3 protein. This sample has around 290,000 distinct CDR3 sequences, with 30% found just once. Sequencing used axillary lymph node tissue. The V call is TRBV4-1, the J call TRBJ1-5; D remains unclear. The clonotype comes from a female donor with breast cancer. Some clones in this sample may be carry-over from other donors' samples. The CDR3 bases are TGCGCCAGCAGCCAAGTAGATTTAGGCTTTAGCAATCAGCCCCAGCATTTT. Translated, it gives CASSQVDLGFSNQPQHF.